The rows below give T cell receptor beta chains drawn from one sample of a study of blood T cell repertoires in COVID-19. Sequenced by immunoSEQ multiplex PCR; TCRdb stores in-frame clones only, minus some. There are about 120,000 clones in the sample; approximately 79% occur only once, and roughly 2.5% lies in the top ten. The specimen sequenced was peripheral blood. The source of these receptors is a man aged 45-60 years with acute or convalescent COVID-19. The CDR3 runs from the conserved cysteine through the conserved F or W.

j_gene,v_gene,CDR3aa
TRBJ2-4,TRBV15,CATSKGLEVIQYF
TRBJ1-2,TRBV30,CAWSLALGDGYTF
TRBJ1-1,TRBV24-1,CATRQGEVGNTEAFF
TRBJ2-1,TRBV5-4,CASSFRDSRTYSSSYNEQFF
TRBJ2-7,TRBV27,CASSTLASLYEQYF
TRBJ2-7,TRBV5-1,CASSLTPGGQGYEQYF
TRBJ2-7,TRBV7-9,CASSSSSGQGAYEQYF
TRBJ2-7,TRBV28,CASSLWGQDTYEQYF
TRBJ1-2,TRBV19,CASRDGQGYGYTF
TRBJ2-1,TRBV14,CASSPRLAGGLEQFF
TRBJ2-5,TRBV14,CASSQTSGVNRETQYF
TRBJ2-7,TRBV7-2,CASRPTGSYEQYF
TRBJ2-7,TRBV7-7,CASSSGLAGTYEQYF
TRBJ2-1,TRBV27,CASSLYSGAYNEQFF